Listed here are 27 T cell receptor beta chains from one sample, sequenced in a study of siplizumab effects on memory and regulatory T cells. Clones were read by immunoSEQ multiplex PCR, and TCRdb kept only the in-frame ones, dropping some. This sample has some 100,000 clones, with 92% found just once. The material sequenced was Tregs sorted from blood. The receptors here all came from a human donor in good health.

V usage is TRBV7-2 and J usage is TRBJ2-1; 14 nucleotides align to TRBD2. Germline trimming cut 1 base from V and 9 bases from J; bases unmatched to any gene: 5. CDR1 is SGHTA and CDR2 is FQGNSA in the germline V gene. The CDR3 is 16 residues long. DNA of the CDR3: TGTGCCAGCAGCTTAGTCCGACTAGCGGGAGGGCGTGAGCAGTTCTTC. This translates into CASSLVRLAGGREQFF.

This chain links TRBV29-1 with TRBJ1-2, with D hard to call. The CDR3 covers 11 residues. Trimming took off 7 bases at V and 13 bases at J, with 19 bases between the two ends. Per germline, CDR1 SQVTM and CDR2 ANQGSEA. The CDR3: CSAGEFSSCTF. The DNA of the CDR3 is TGCAGCGCCGGTGAATTTTCGAGCTGCACCTTC.

In nucleotides, the CDR3 is TGTGCCAGCAGCAAAGTAGGACAGCCCTACGAGCAGTACTTC. Translation: CASSKVGQPYEQYF. The chain joins TRBV21-1 to TRBJ2-7; TRBD1 is taken as the D call from the table, unchecked against the DNA. TRBV21-1 is tagged as a pseudogene. This CDR3 has 14 residues.

This chain joins TRBV6-5 and TRBJ1-5; D is uncertain. V was pared by 4 bases and J by 3 bases, with 7 bases between. In germline, CDR1 is MNHEY, CDR2 SVGAGI. CDR3 size: 13 residues. The CDR3 protein is CASSLLPNQPQHF. The CDR3 bases are TGTGCCAGCAGTTTGCTCCCCAATCAGCCCCAGCATTTT.

V usage is TRBV19 and J usage is TRBJ2-7, with D possibly matching TRBD2 (6 bases). The ends were cut back, 2 bases at V and 3 bases at J, with 11 bases in the middle. Germline CDR1 reads LNHDA; CDR2 reads SQIVND (reference sequence). The CDR3 runs to 14 residues. In DNA form, the CDR3 reads TGTGCCAGTAGTATACGTAGCGGCCGCTACGAGCAGTACTTC. It encodes CASSIRSGRYEQYF. Together with reference TRBV19 and TRBJ2-7, the CDR3 gives the full variable domain: DGGITQSPKYLFRKEGQNVTLSCEQNLNHDAMYWYRQDPGQGLRLIYYSQIVNDFQKGDIAEGYSVSREKKESFPLTVTSAQKNPTAFYLCASSIRSGRYEQYFGPGTRLTVT.

This clone came up once. This rearrangement joins TRBV5-1 to TRBJ2-3; TRBD2 agrees at 7 bases. The V gene end was trimmed by 4 bases and the J gene end by 0 bases; junction bases not matched to a gene: 5. The CDR3 is 15 amino acids. The germline CDR1 and CDR2 sequences are SGHRS and YFSETQ. DNA for the CDR3: TGCGCCAGCAGCCTCCAGCGGGGTAGCACAGATACGCAGTATTTT. Its protein is CASSLQRGSTDTQYF.

The chain joins TRBV19 to TRBJ2-1, with 7 bases matching TRBD1. The germline gives CDR1 LNHDA, CDR2 SQIVND (reference sequence). Trimming removed 3 bases from V and 5 bases from J; junction bases left unmatched: 10. The CDR3 runs 16 residues. In DNA, the CDR3 is TGTGCCAGTAGTATGTTGGGACAGACCCTTCACAATGAGCAGTTCTTC. Encoded protein: CASSMLGQTLHNEQFF. The whole variable domain, remainder taken from reference TRBV19 and TRBJ2-1, is DGGITQSPKYLFRKEGQNVTLSCEQNLNHDAMYWYRQDPGQGLRLIYYSQIVNDFQKGDIAEGYSVSREKKESFPLTVTSAQKNPTAFYLCASSMLGQTLHNEQFFGPGTRLTVL.

The chain couples TRBV18 to TRBJ2-3; perhaps TRBD2 as D (5 bases). Germline V lookup: CDR1 KGHSH, CDR2 LQKENI. V lost 3 bases, J lost 4 bases, and 14 bases lay in between. The CDR3 covers 15 residues. CDR3 sequence: CASSPLGEPPDTQYF. CDR3 nucleotide sequence: TGTGCCAGCTCACCTCTGGGAGAGCCCCCAGATACGCAGTATTTT.

The CDR3 spells CASSLDPRVREQFF. CDR3 nucleotide sequence: TGTGCCAGCAGCTTAGACCCCCGGGTGCGTGAGCAGTTCTTC. The chain joins TRBV7-2 to TRBJ2-1, with D unclear. CDR3 length equals 14 residues. The ends were cut back, 1 base at V and 9 bases at J, with 13 bases in the middle. The V gene's germline CDR1 is SGHTA and CDR2 FQGNSA. Full variable domain (missing parts from reference TRBV7-2 and TRBJ2-1): GAGVSQSPSNKVTEKGKDVELRCDPISGHTALYWYRQSLGQGLEFLIYFQGNSAPDKSGLPSDRFSAERTGGSVSTLTIQRTQQEDSAVYLCASSLDPRVREQFFGPGTRLTVL.

In this sample, this clone turned up once. The chain combines TRBV7-8 with TRBJ2-1; 9 bases align to TRBD2. The CDR3 contains 18 residues. Germline V gene data show CDR1 as SGHVS and CDR2 as FQNEAQ. The ends lost 1 base at V and 7 bases at J; junction bases unmatched: 14. The CDR3 DNA reads as TGTGCCAGCAGCTTAGTAAGGGGTCGGCGGGAGGGAAAAAATGAGCAGTTCTTC. Protein product: CASSLVRGRREGKNEQFF.

The genes are TRBV6-6 and TRBJ1-5, with D uncertain. From germline, CDR1 is MNHNY and CDR2 SVGAGI (reference sequence). CDR3 size: 12 residues. V lost 4 bases and J 3 bases, leaving 4 bases between the germline ends. The CDR3 coding sequence is TGTGCCAGCAGTTCTTTCAATCAGCCCCAGCATTTT. This translates into CASSSFNQPQHF.

This clone has just one count. V usage is TRBV5-1 and J usage is TRBJ2-5, with TRBD2 matching 12 bases. V trimming: 4 bases; J trimming: 5 bases; junction bases outside the gene matches: 3. CDR3 length equals 14 residues. Germline CDR1 SGHRS, CDR2 YFSETQ. The DNA of the CDR3 is TGCGCCAGCAGCCCTGGGACTAGCGGGGAGACCCAGTACTTC. It codes for CASSPGTSGETQYF.

V and J are TRBV19 and TRBJ2-1; TRBD2 matches at 10 bases. The V gene's germline CDR1 is LNHDA and CDR2 SQIVND (reference sequence). V was clipped by 2 bases and J by 8 bases; unmatched bases: 9. This CDR3 has 16 residues. The CDR3 here is CASSITAGGPSYEQFF. The CDR3 DNA reads as TGTGCCAGTAGTATAACAGCGGGAGGGCCGAGCTATGAGCAGTTCTTC. Drawing the rest from reference TRBV19 and TRBJ2-1, the complete variable domain is DGGITQSPKYLFRKEGQNVTLSCEQNLNHDAMYWYRQDPGQGLRLIYYSQIVNDFQKGDIAEGYSVSREKKESFPLTVTSAQKNPTAFYLCASSITAGGPSYEQFFGPGTRLTVL.

The chain has TRBV5-1 and TRBJ1-5; 8 nucleotides line up with TRBD1. The ends lost 3 bases at V and 2 bases at J; junction bases unmatched: 4. Germline CDR1 and CDR2: SGHRS and YFSETQ. The CDR3 is 15 amino acids. The CDR3 is CASSWGTGGNQPQHF. The CDR3 region has the DNA TGCGCCAGCAGCTGGGGGACAGGCGGCAATCAGCCCCAGCATTTT.

CDR3 sequence: CASSLAGLTSGAYEQYF. The CDR3 region has the DNA TGTGCCAGCAGCTTAGCGGGACTGACTAGCGGGGCTTACGAGCAGTACTTC. V gene TRBV7-9 combines with J gene TRBJ2-7; 11 bases are shared with TRBD2. This CDR3 is 17 amino acids long. V lost 0 bases, J lost 4 bases, and 8 bases stayed unmatched. Germline lookup yields CDR1 SEHNR and CDR2 FQNEAQ (reference sequence).

With regard to this clone: The germline gene is not matched at one end of the junction; a read error may be the cause. The CDR3 loop reads CASGLGLAGIWFF. As DNA, the CDR3 is TGTGCTAGTGGGTTGGGACTAGCGGGAATTTGGTTCTTC. V is TRBV12-5 and J is TRBJ2-1, with TRBD2 matching over 13 bases. The CDR3 has 13 residues. From germline, CDR1 is LGHNT and CDR2 FRNRAP. Using reference TRBV12-5 and TRBJ2-1 for the parts outside the CDR3, the full variable domain is DARVTQTPRHKVTEMGQEVTMRCQPILGHNTVFWYRQTMMQGLELLAYFRNRAPLDDSGMPKDRFSAEMPDATLATLKIQPSEPRDSAVYFCASGLGLAGIWFFGPGTRLTVL.

The chain has TRBV11-2 and TRBJ2-5; 11 bases align to TRBD2. There are 14 residues in the CDR3. Germline V gives CDR1 SGHAT, CDR2 FQNNGV. Unmatched junction bases numbered 3, after V lost 2 bases and J lost 7 bases. The CDR3 DNA is TGTGCCAGCAGCTTATCGGGACTAGCGGCGACCCAGTACTTC. Its translation is CASSLSGLAATQYF.

This clone was observed once. The genes are TRBV10-2 and TRBJ2-1, with 9 bases lining up with TRBD2. Per the germline V gene, CDR1 is WSHSY and CDR2 is SAAADI. This CDR3 has 14 residues. V gave up 6 bases and J gave up 9 bases; unmatched junction bases: 9. The DNA of the CDR3 is TGCGCCAGCAGAGAGGGACTAGCTTTCGTTGAGCAGTTCTTC. This gives the protein CASREGLAFVEQFF.

The V and J genes are TRBV5-1 and TRBJ2-1; 7 positions match TRBD1. The CDR3 is 15 residues long. Germline assignment: CDR1 SGHRS and CDR2 YFSETQ. V shed 4 bases, J shed 9 bases, and the junction held 13 bases outside the gene matches. The CDR3 region is CASSIGRQTGAEQFF. DNA for the CDR3: TGCGCCAGCAGCATAGGTCGCCAAACAGGGGCTGAGCAGTTCTTC.

The V gene is TRBV29-1, the J gene TRBJ2-1, with D perhaps TRBD2 (5 bases). The CDR3 length is 15 residues. Per the germline V gene, CDR1 is SQVTM and CDR2 is ANQGSEA. Deletions cut 0 bases from V and 3 bases from J, with 12 bases between. The DNA for the CDR3 is TGCAGCGTTGAAGATTCCGGGATCGACTACAATGAGCAGTTCTTC. It is translated as CSVEDSGIDYNEQFF.

The genes are TRBV10-3 and TRBJ2-2, with D unclear. The V end was cut by 10 bases, the J end by 3 bases, with 12 bases between. This CDR3 has 13 amino acids. Germline V lookup: CDR1 ENHRY, CDR2 SYGVKD. The CDR3 DNA reads TGTGCCACCGCATGGGCCGACACCGGGGAGCTGTTTTTT. It yields the protein CATAWADTGELFF.

This chain connects TRBV10-1 to TRBJ2-5; 10 positions match TRBD2. The germline V gene has CDR1 WNHNN and CDR2 SYGVQD (reference sequence). The CDR3 sequence is 13 residues long. With 8 bases clipped from V and 7 bases from J, the junction kept 7 bases outside the gene matches. This chain's CDR3 is CASSLAGDTTQYF. The CDR3 coding sequence is TGCGCCAGCTCTCTAGCGGGAGACACGACCCAGTACTTC.

The V call is TRBV19, the J call TRBJ1-2; D uncertain. CDR3 length: 14 residues. The germline CDR1 and CDR2 sequences are LNHDA and SQIVND (reference sequence). Trimming took off 10 bases at V and 8 bases at J, with 23 bases between the two ends. CDR3 in DNA: TGTGCCACATCCCTCCGGGATACTACGGGCGGCTACACCTTC. This codes for CATSLRDTTGGYTF.

The V and J genes are TRBV7-9 and TRBJ2-3, with D maybe TRBD1 (6 bases). Trimming left V 1 base short and J 1 base short, with 12 bases between. Germline-derived CDR1 and CDR2 are SEHNR and FQNEAQ (reference sequence). The CDR3 has 16 amino acids. The CDR3 coding sequence is TGTGCCAGCAGCTTAGGGGCCCCAGGGGGCACAGATACGCAGTATTTT. As protein: CASSLGAPGGTDTQYF.

The chain carries TRBV6-1 and TRBJ2-5; no reliable D call. The J call may be incorrect, as the DNA end agrees better with TRBJ2-7. The germline V gene has CDR1 MNHNS and CDR2 SASEGT. CDR3 length equals 13 residues. The CDR3, as DNA: TGTGCCAGCAGTGAACCAGCCAGCTACGAGCAGTACTTC. Translation: CASSEPASYEQYF.

The chain combines TRBV7-9 with TRBJ2-2, with 8 bases lining up with TRBD2. Germline V lookup: CDR1 SEHNR, CDR2 FQNEAQ (reference sequence). The ends lost 2 bases at V and 7 bases at J; junction bases unmatched: 6. The CDR3 loop spans 15 amino acids. For the CDR3, the DNA is TGTGCCAGCAGCTTAACCGGGAGGGTCATCGGGGAGCTGTTTTTT. Protein product: CASSLTGRVIGELFF.

This sequence joins TRBV6-1 and TRBJ1-4, with D tentatively TRBD1 (5 bases). This CDR3 is 14 amino acids long. Per germline, CDR1 MNHNS and CDR2 SASEGT. V lost 7 bases to trimming and J lost 11 bases, with 20 bases between them. For the CDR3, the DNA is TGTGCCAGCAAATCCGGGACGGGGAATTTTAAACTGTTTTTT. Encoded protein: CASKSGTGNFKLFF.